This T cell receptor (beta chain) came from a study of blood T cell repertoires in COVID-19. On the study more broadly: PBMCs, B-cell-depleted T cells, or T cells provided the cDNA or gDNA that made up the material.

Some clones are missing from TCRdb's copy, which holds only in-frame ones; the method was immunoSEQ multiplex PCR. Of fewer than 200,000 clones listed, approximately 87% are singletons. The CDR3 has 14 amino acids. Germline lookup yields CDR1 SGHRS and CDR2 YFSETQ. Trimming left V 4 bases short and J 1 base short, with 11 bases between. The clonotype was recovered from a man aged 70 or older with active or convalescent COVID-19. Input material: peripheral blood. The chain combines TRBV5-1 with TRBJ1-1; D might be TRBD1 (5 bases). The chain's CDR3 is CASSPSTENTEAFF. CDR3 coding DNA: TGCGCCAGCAGCCCGTCGACAGAGAACACTGAAGCTTTCTTT.